This T cell receptor (beta chain) was documented in a study of PD-L1 blockade in urothelial cancer. Overall study context: Blood samples had a median of approximately 140,000 T cells, tens of thousands of unique TCRs, and clonality 0.080.

Sequencing used immunoSEQ multiplex PCR; TCRdb keeps in-frame clones, though not all of them. The table includes 70,000 to 90,000 clones, 85% detected once. Time point defined: pretreatment peripheral blood. Patient disease was locally advanced or metastatic urothelial carcinoma. This clone was seen a few times. The CDR3 has 17 amino acids. V lost 0 bases, J lost 2 bases, and 17 bases lay in between. Germline assignment: CDR1 SGHDT and CDR2 YYEEEE. The receptor was derived from a man in his sixties with urothelial cancer. The chain joins TRBV5-6 to TRBJ1-1; weak D call: TRBD1 (6 bases). The sequencing used PBMCs, collected around atezolizumab (anti-PD-L1) treatment. The CDR3 protein is CASSLAWGRGRNTEAFF. In DNA form, the CDR3 reads TGTGCCAGCAGCTTGGCGTGGGGGCGAGGGAGAAACACTGAAGCTTTCTTT.